These 12 T cell receptor beta chains originate from one sample sequenced in a study of blood T cells in healthy people across ages. Using a J-beta primer mix together with a sample-barcoded 5' primer, a second PCR was run for about 6 to 11 cycles. TCRdb itself ran the 5' RACE reads through MiXCR, one entry per CDR3 protein. The table shows some 1,500,000 distinct CDR3 sequences, with under 55% occurring only once. Sequenced material: blood. The origin of the receptors is a woman younger than 35 in good health.

This clonotype was counted once. The J gene is TRBJ2-5, the V gene TRBV7-3, with TRBD1 identical over 8 bases. The CDR3 runs 16 residues. The V gene end was trimmed by 2 bases and the J gene end by 7 bases; junction bases not matched to a gene: 12. The germline V gene encodes CDR1 SGHTA and CDR2 FQGTGA. CDR3 nucleotides: TGTGCCAGCAGCTTAGGACAGGGTAGGGGCGTGGTGACCCAGTACTTC. It is translated as CASSLGQGRGVVTQYF.

The chain joins TRBV4-3 to TRBJ2-7, with 8 nucleotides matching TRBD2. The germline V gene encodes CDR1 LGHNA and CDR2 YSLEER. Losses at the gene ends were 1 base for V and 7 bases for J; bases not matched to a gene: 18. The CDR3 is 18 amino acids. The CDR3 DNA reads TGCGCCAGCAGCCAAGTCCCCCCCTCTAGCGGGTCCTACAATGAGCAGTACTTC. Translated, it gives CASSQVPPSSGSYNEQYF.

This sequence joins TRBV5-1 and TRBJ1-2, with 12 bases lining up with TRBD1. V gave up 4 bases and J gave up 4 bases; unmatched junction bases: 8. CDR3 size: 16 residues. CDR1 and CDR2 from the germline V gene are SGHRS and YFSETQ. CDR3 nucleotides: TGCGCCAGCAGCGGGGGACAGGGGGCGCGGAGCTATGGCTACACCTTC. Protein: CASSGGQGARSYGYTF.

The CDR3, as DNA: TGTGCCAGCAGTTACTCTTCGGACACGACAGACCCAATAGAAGATACGCAGTATTTT. It encodes CASSYSSDTTDPIEDTQYF. The rearrangement uses TRBV6-5 and TRBJ2-3; tentative D call: TRBD1 (5 bases). Trimming cost V 0 bases and J 5 bases, with 24 bases left between them. Germline CDR1 is MNHEY and CDR2 is SVGAGI. The CDR3 sequence is 19 residues long.

J is TRBJ1-6 and V is TRBV28, with TRBD1 identical over 7 bases. V was clipped by 6 bases and J by 0 bases; unmatched bases: 8. The CDR3 loop spans 17 amino acids. Looked up from germline, CDR1 is MDHEN and CDR2 is SYDVKM. The CDR3 DNA follows: TGTGCCAGCAGGGCAGGGGGGCCCGGCTCCTATAATTCACCCCTCCACTTT. This sequence encodes CASRAGGPGSYNSPLHF.

This clonotype appeared a few times. This sequence joins TRBV20-1 and TRBJ2-3; tentatively, D is TRBD1 or TRBD2 (6 bases each). This CDR3 region has 15 residues. Looked up from germline, CDR1 is DFQATT and CDR2 is SNEGSKA (reference sequence). Trimming removed 2 bases at V and 3 bases at J, with 15 bases between. The CDR3 reads CSARRGGRMTDTQYF. CDR3 DNA sequence: TGCAGTGCTAGACGTGGGGGGCGTATGACAGATACGCAGTATTTT.

This rearrangement joins TRBV11-3 to TRBJ2-5; D is possibly TRBD2 (5 bases). This CDR3 comprises 12 residues. V dropped 8 bases and J dropped 0 bases, with 7 bases sitting between them. CDR1 is SGHNT and CDR2 is YENEEA in the germline V gene. The DNA of the CDR3 is TGTGCCAGCTCGGGGAACCAAGAGACCCAGTACTTC. Its protein product is CASSGNQETQYF.

Only a few counts were recorded for this clonotype. The rearrangement joins TRBV21-1 to TRBJ1-1. TRBV21-1 is annotated as a pseudogene. The CDR3 extends over 16 amino acids. The CDR3 sequence is CASSKWQGLVDTEAFF. Written as DNA, the CDR3 is TGTGCCAGCAGCAAATGGCAGGGGCTAGTCGACACTGAAGCTTTCTTT.

The chain uses TRBV27 and TRBJ1-1, with TRBD1 matching over 8 bases. The CDR3 totals 16 residues. Trimming cost V 7 bases and J 6 bases; bases outside gene matches: 16. Germline CDR1 MNHEY, CDR2 SMNVEV (reference sequence). CDR3 sequence reads: CASKQTATGATAEAFF. The DNA for the CDR3 is TGTGCCAGCAAACAAACCGCGACAGGGGCCACCGCTGAAGCTTTCTTT.

The chain combines TRBV25-1 with TRBJ2-5; 7 bases are shared with TRBD1. The J call is doubtful: the DNA matches TRBJ2-7 better. There are 15 residues in the CDR3. Germline lookup yields CDR1 MGHDK and CDR2 SYGVNS. CDR3 loop: CASSEYRTGSYEQYF. CDR3 nucleotide sequence: TGTGCCAGCAGTGAATATAGGACAGGATCCTACGAGCAGTACTTC.

V is TRBV2 and J is TRBJ1-2; D might be TRBD1 (5 bases). In germline, CDR1 is SNHLY, CDR2 FYNNEI. The CDR3 sequence is 13 residues long. Trimming cost V 3 bases and J 5 bases, with 10 bases left between them. CDR3 sequence: CASSEEGLYGYTF. The CDR3 nucleotides read TGTGCCAGCAGTGAGGAGGGGCTTTATGGCTACACCTTC. Full variable domain (rest looked up from reference TRBV2 and TRBJ1-2): EPEVTQTPSHQVTQMGQEVILRCVPISNHLYFYWYRQILGQKVEFLVSFYNNEISEKSEIFDDQFSVERPDGSNFTLKIRSTKLEDSAMYFCASSEEGLYGYTFGSGTRLTVV.

CDR3 region: CASSEAGVLAGDNEQYF. The CDR3, as DNA: TGTGCCAGCAGTGAAGCGGGTGTTCTAGCGGGCGACAATGAGCAGTACTTC. J is TRBJ2-5 and V is TRBV2, with 8 nucleotides matching TRBD2. The CDR3 is 17 amino acids. J lost 11 bases, V lost 0 bases, and 17 bases had no gene match. In germline, CDR1 is SNHLY, CDR2 FYNNEI.